This is a list of T cell receptor beta chains from one sample in a study of cytomegalovirus exposure and HLA in healthy donors. Sequencing was performed with immunoSEQ multiplex PCR; in TCRdb, only in-frame clones are kept and a portion is missing. The table lists fewer than 120,000 clones, roughly 88% of them singletons. What was sequenced was PBMCs. Receptor source: a woman between 25 and 40 years old in good health and CMV-seropositive. The CDR3 runs from the conserved cysteine through the conserved F or W. D genes are given only for firm matches. Size is omitted from some rows. Given values are once, few, many or a class for expanded clones.

TRBV7-9	-	TRBD1	TRBJ2-3	TGTGCCAGCAGCTATACCCAGGGGGTCGGAGATACGCAGTATTTT	CASSYTQGVGDTQYF
TRBV25-1	-	TRBD2	TRBJ2-5	TGTGCCAGCAGCCCTAGTCGGGGGGACTTGGCGACCCAGTACTTC	CASSPSRGDLATQYF
TRBV2	-	TRBD1	TRBJ1-1	TGTGCCAGCAGTGATCTTAGGGGGCAAACTGAAGCTTTCTTT	CASSDLRGQTEAFF
TRBV4-2	-	-	TRBJ2-1	TGTGCCAGCAGCCATGCCGGGACTCCAGACAATGAGCAGTTCTTC	CASSHAGTPDNEQFF
TRBV7-9	-	-	TRBJ1-1	TGTGCCAGCAGCTTAAGAGGGGGAGAACCCTCTGAAGCTTTCTTT	CASSLRGGEPSEAFF
TRBV19	many	TRBD2	TRBJ2-1	TGTGCCAGTAGTATGGGCTCTAGCGGGGGCGGGGAGCAGTTCTTC	CASSMGSSGGGEQFF
TRBV2	-	TRBD2	TRBJ2-3	TGTGCCAGCAGTGTAGCGGGAGCAGGGGCAGATACGCAGTATTTT	CASSVAGAGADTQYF
TRBV5-1	-	-	TRBJ2-7	TGCGCCAGCAGCTTGGGACAGGCAAGCGTCTACGAGCAGTACTTC	CASSLGQASVYEQYF
TRBV28	-	-	TRBJ1-2	TGTGCCAGCAGTTTGCCTGGGGCAGGGACTACGGGATATGGCTACACCTTC	CASSLPGAGTTGYGYTF
TRBV7-9	-	-	TRBJ2-7	TGTGCCAGCAGCTTAGGTGGTAGCGCCGAGAACGAGCAGTACTTC	CASSLGGSAENEQYF
TRBV2	-	TRBD2	TRBJ2-1	TGTGCCAGCAGGAATACTAGCGGGGGGAGCTATGAGCAGTTCTTC	CASRNTSGGSYEQFF
TRBV9	-	-	TRBJ1-2	TGTGCCAGCAGCGGAGATTATGGCTACACCTTC	CASSGDYGYTF
TRBV7-3	-	-	TRBJ2-2	TGTGCCAGCAGCTTAGGAGGGGGCTTAACCGGGGAGCTGTTTTTT	CASSLGGGLTGELFF
TRBV4-1	-	-	TRBJ2-3	TGCGCCAGCAGCCAAGATCACGGGGATACGCAGTATTTT	CASSQDHGDTQYF
TRBV4-3	once	TRBD2	TRBJ2-3	TGCGCCAGCAGCCAAGATGTTAGCGGGGCAAGCACAGATACGCAGTATTTT	CASSQDVSGASTDTQYF
TRBV25-1	once	-	TRBJ2-1	TGTGCCAGCAGTGCTAAATCTGAGCAGTTCTTC	CASSAKSEQFF
TRBV29-1	-	TRBD2	TRBJ2-2	TGCAGCGGTCGACTAGCGGGAGGCGCCGGGGAGCTGTTTTTT	CSGRLAGGAGELFF
TRBV7-9	once	TRBD2	TRBJ2-3	TGTGCCAGCAGCTTAGGGCTAGCGGGGCAAACAGATACGCAGTATTTT	CASSLGLAGQTDTQYF
TRBV15	-	TRBD1	TRBJ1-4	TGTGCCACCAGCACACAGGGGCTGTTCGGTGAAAAACTGTTTTTT	CATSTQGLFGEKLFF
TRBV27	-	-	TRBJ1-2	TGTGCCAGCAGTTTAAGGGGTGACTATGGCTACACCTTC	CASSLRGDYGYTF
TRBV30	-	-	TRBJ1-6	TGTGCCTGGAGCCAAGGAGAGAATTCACCCCTCCACTTT	CAWSQGENSPLHF
TRBV6-5	-	-	TRBJ2-7	TGTGCCAGCAGGAACAACCACGAGCAGTACTTC	CASRNNHEQYF
TRBV19	-	-	TRBJ2-1	TGTGCCAGTATTAGCGGACCCGCCTACAATGAGCAGTTCTTC	CASISGPAYNEQFF
TRBV27	-	TRBD2	TRBJ2-3	TGTGCCAGCAGTTTATCGGGCCTAGCGGGCCGCACAGATACGCAGTATTTT	CASSLSGLAGRTDTQYF
TRBV6-5	-	-	TRBJ2-1	TGTGCCAGCAGAACGGGAAATGAGCAGTTCTTC	CASRTGNEQFF
TRBV4-3	-	TRBD1	TRBJ2-7	TGCGCCAGCAGCCAAGCGGTGCCCCCGGACAGGGGCTACGAGCAGTACTTC	CASSQAVPPDRGYEQYF
TRBV7-9	-	-	TRBJ2-7	TGTGCCAGCAGCTCCCCGTCAGGCACCCCCTACGAGCAGTACTTC	CASSSPSGTPYEQYF
TRBV27	-	TRBD1	TRBJ2-7	TGTGCCAGCAGCCCTAATGACAGGGACAACGAGCAGTACTTC	CASSPNDRDNEQYF
TRBV6-1	-	TRBD1	TRBJ1-2	TGTGCCATCCCGGGACAGGGTGGGCTCTATGGCTACACCTTC	CAIPGQGGLYGYTF
TRBV11-2	-	TRBD1	TRBJ2-7	TGTGCCAGCAGCTTCGGACAGGGCTACGAGCAGTACTTC	CASSFGQGYEQYF
TRBV19	-	TRBD1	TRBJ1-5	TGTGCCAGTAGTATAGGGACAGGGGGCGGATTGGGCAATCAGCCCCAGCATTTT	CASSIGTGGGLGNQPQHF
TRBV28	-	-	TRBJ2-3	TGTGCCAGCAGCCGTCGGTCGGTCGGTCAAGATACGCAGTATTTT	CASSRRSVGQDTQYF
TRBV7-9	-	-	TRBJ2-5	TGTGCCAGCAGCTTGACTGGGGCACAAGAGACCCAGTACTTC	CASSLTGAQETQYF
TRBV7-9	-	-	TRBJ1-2	TGTGCCAGCAGCTTAGACGGGGATGGCTATGGCTACACCTTC	CASSLDGDGYGYTF
TRBV7-3	few	-	TRBJ2-5	TGTGCCAGCAGTGGACTCGTGGGAGAGACCCAGTACTTC	CASSGLVGETQYF
TRBV18	-	TRBD1	TRBJ2-7	TGTGCCAGCTCATCGGGACAGGGGGCCAACTACGAGCAGTACTTC	CASSSGQGANYEQYF
TRBV19	medium-sized	-	TRBJ1-5	TGTGCCAGTAGTATTCTTCCCGAGAAGCCCCAGCATTTT	CASSILPEKPQHF